These T cell receptor beta chains were read from a single sample in a study of blood T cell repertoires in COVID-19. Generated by immunoSEQ multiplex PCR, the TCRdb table keeps only in-frame clones and is missing some. The table has roughly 130,000 clones, just under 85% seen once; the top ten hold 3% to 3.5%. The sequenced material came from PBMCs or T cells enriched from blood (not recorded which). These receptors came from a woman in her forties or fifties with acute COVID-19. Both conserved end residues are part of each CDR3. The order of the fields is D gene, clone size, J gene, V gene, CDR3 DNA, CDR3 protein. A D gene is named only where the DNA matches it firmly. The size field is filled for only some rows; it gives once, few, many or a size class.

TRBD1,.,TRBJ1-2,TRBV4-1,TGCGCCAGCAGCCAGACAGGGGGTTCTGGCTACACCTTC,CASSQTGGSGYTF
TRBD1,.,TRBJ2-7,TRBV10-2,TGCGCCAGCAGTGAGTCGGGGACAGGGAGGGAGCAGTACTTC,CASSESGTGREQYF
.,.,TRBJ2-5,TRBV25-1,TGTGCCAGCAGTGAACCGACCCGAACAGGGAAAACTGGGGAGACCCAGTACTTC,CASSEPTRTGKTGETQYF
.,.,TRBJ2-3,TRBV11-3,TGTGCCAGCAGCTTAGTCCCTCCGGGATCCACAGATACGCAGTATTTT,CASSLVPPGSTDTQYF
TRBD2,.,TRBJ2-5,TRBV11-2,TGTGCCAGCAGCTTAGCCCTGGGAGGGATGCAAGAGACCCAGTACTTC,CASSLALGGMQETQYF
TRBD1,.,TRBJ1-5,TRBV19,TGTGCCAGTAGGGACAGGGGTGAGAATCAGCCCCAGCATTTT,CASRDRGENQPQHF
.,.,TRBJ2-1,TRBV3-1/TRBV3-2,TGTGCCAGCAGTACAATAAATGAGCAGTTCTTC,CASSTINEQFF
.,.,TRBJ2-7,TRBV15,TGTGCCACCAGCTTAGACAGCCCTAGCTCCTACGAGCAGTACTTC,CATSLDSPSSYEQYF
.,.,TRBJ2-6,TRBV5-8,TGTGCCAGCAGCTTGGCCTCCTACTCCGGGGCCAACGTCCTGACTTTC,CASSLASYSGANVLTF
.,.,TRBJ2-5,TRBV15,TGTGCCACCAGCAGGGACTCTTGGGAGACCCAGTACTTC,CATSRDSWETQYF
.,.,TRBJ2-7,TRBV29-1,TGCAGCGTTGTGCAATCTTTAGTCACCTACGAGCAGTACTTC,CSVVQSLVTYEQYF
TRBD2,.,TRBJ2-7,TRBV20-1,TGCAGTGCTAGTGGGACTAGCGGGAGGGCCTTGTGGGAGCAGTACTTC,CSASGTSGRALWEQYF
.,.,TRBJ2-7,TRBV27,TGTGCCAGCAGTCCCGGGACAAATTACTACGAGCAGTACTTC,CASSPGTNYYEQYF
TRBD1,.,TRBJ1-4,TRBV9,TGTGCCAGCAGCGTAGGAGACAGGGGTGAAAAACTGTTTTTT,CASSVGDRGEKLFF
.,.,TRBJ1-1,TRBV11-2,TGTGCCAGCACCCCGACAGTGAACACTGAAGCTTTCTTT,CASTPTVNTEAFF
TRBD1,.,TRBJ2-2,TRBV5-6,TGTGCCAGCAGCTTACAGGGGGGCGGGGAGCTGTTTTTT,CASSLQGGGELFF
TRBD1,.,TRBJ2-6,TRBV28,TGTGCCAGCCGGGGACAGGGCGGGTCTGGGGCCAACGTCCTGACTTTC,CASRGQGGSGANVLTF
TRBD1,.,TRBJ1-1,TRBV6-5,TGTGCCAGCACCCAAACAGGGGGAGGGAACACTGAAGCTTTCTTT,CASTQTGGGNTEAFF
TRBD1,.,TRBJ1-1,TRBV4-3,TGCGCCAGCAGCCAAGCCTCGACAGGGAAGGGTGAAGCTTTCTTT,CASSQASTGKGEAFF
TRBD1,once,TRBJ2-7,TRBV10-3,TGTGCCATCAGTGACGGGACAGGCTTATACGAGCAGTACTTC,CAISDGTGLYEQYF
TRBD2,.,TRBJ2-7,TRBV3-1/TRBV3-2,TGTGCCAGCAGCCAAGATCGATTCGCGGGAGGGCCCTCGGGGGAGCAGTACTTC,CASSQDRFAGGPSGEQYF
TRBD2,once,TRBJ2-1,TRBV5-1,TGCGCCAGCAGACTAGCGGTTTCCTCCTACAATGAGCAGTTCTTC,CASRLAVSSYNEQFF
TRBD2,.,TRBJ2-3,TRBV11-2,TGTGCCAGCAGCTTAGATCCGGGAGGGGTCAAGGATACGCAGTATTTT,CASSLDPGGVKDTQYF
TRBD2,.,TRBJ2-2,TRBV29-1,TGCAGCGTTCAGACTAGCGGGAGTTGGACCGGGGAGCTGTTTTTT,CSVQTSGSWTGELFF
.,.,TRBJ1-6,TRBV5-6,TGTGCCAGCAGCTTAGGCGGCGGTTCACCCCTCCACTTT,CASSLGGGSPLHF
.,.,TRBJ2-7,TRBV9,TGTGCCAGCAGCCATGATACTAGCCGGATTTTGTCCGAGCAGTACTTC,CASSHDTSRILSEQYF
.,.,TRBJ2-3,TRBV11-2,TGTGCCAGCAGCTTAATCCAACCGGCGCAGTATTTT,CASSLIQPAQYF
TRBD1,.,TRBJ2-7,TRBV5-1,TGCGCCAGCAGCTTGCAGGGGGCGAGGCAGTACTTC,CASSLQGARQYF
TRBD2,.,TRBJ2-5,TRBV5-1,TGCGCCAGCAGCTTGGCCCAACTAGCGGGGACCCAAGTGGAGACCCAGTACTTC,CASSLAQLAGTQVETQYF
.,.,TRBJ2-2,TRBV11-1,TGTGCCAGCAGCCGGTTACTACCCACCGGGGAGCTGTTTTTT,CASSRLLPTGELFF
.,.,TRBJ2-7,TRBV21-1,TGTGCCAGCAGCACCCGGGACAGCTTCCCCTCTTTAGGCGAGCAGTACTTC,CASSTRDSFPSLGEQYF
TRBD1,.,TRBJ1-2,TRBV19,TGTGCCAGTAGTCCGAGGACAGGCTCGCAGACGTATGGCTACACCTTC,CASSPRTGSQTYGYTF